A single sample is the source of the 17 T cell receptor beta chains below, sequenced in a study of PD-1 blockade in classical Hodgkin lymphoma. The time point: newly diagnosed, previously untreated cHL patient sample. Starting with thawed PBMCs, CD4+ T cells were purified by magnetic negative selection. Sequenced by immunoSEQ multiplex PCR; TCRdb stores in-frame clones only, minus some. Of some 21,000 clones listed, about 83% are singletons. The specimen sequenced was CD4+ T cells from blood. The source of these receptors is a human donor with classical Hodgkin lymphoma.

The chain combines TRBV21-1 with TRBJ2-1; the table's D call, TRBD1, was not checked against the DNA. TRBV21-1 is a pseudogene locus. The CDR3 is made up of 14 amino acids. CDR3: CASRDRGPDNEQFF. CDR3 nucleotide sequence: TGTGCCAGCAGGGACAGGGGGCCTGACAATGAGCAGTTCTTC.

This clone appeared a single time. The V gene is TRBV7-9, the J gene TRBJ2-3, with no clear D. Per the germline V gene, CDR1 is SEHNR and CDR2 is FQNEAQ (reference sequence). With 3 bases removed from V and 4 bases from J, the gap between germline ends came to 8 bases. This CDR3 has 13 residues. CDR3 nucleotides: TGTGCCAGCAGCTTGGGTATGTCAGATACGCAGTATTTT. Encoded protein: CASSLGMSDTQYF.

The V gene is TRBV6-1, the J gene TRBJ2-5; either TRBD1 or TRBD2 may fit D (5 bases each). Trimming stripped 4 bases from V and 5 bases from J, with 17 bases between. The CDR3 loop spans 15 amino acids. The germline gives CDR1 MNHNS, CDR2 SASEGT. This CDR3 is CASSAGTQTLETQYF. CDR3 coding DNA: TGTGCCAGCAGTGCTGGGACCCAGACCCTGGAGACCCAGTACTTC.

Turning to this clone: The sample contains more than one DNA sequence encoding this CDR3. The V and J genes are TRBV5-6 and TRBJ2-4; TRBD1 is a possible D gene (6 bases). The length of the CDR3 is 14 residues. Between the trimmed V and J ends, which lost 0 bases and 6 bases, there was a span of 10 bases. CDR1 is SGHDT, CDR2 YYEEEE, per germline. CDR3 sequence (DNA): TGTGCCAGCAGCTTGGGGACAGTAGGAAACATTCAGTACTTC. This sequence encodes CASSLGTVGNIQYF.

This clone appeared a few times. The chain is built from TRBV28 and TRBJ2-7; D tentatively fits TRBD1 or TRBD2 (5 bases each). Between the trimmed V and J ends, which lost 5 bases and 0 bases, there was a span of 11 bases. The germline V gene encodes CDR1 MDHEN and CDR2 SYDVKM. This CDR3 comprises 14 residues. CDR3 sequence reads: CASSRLGTSYEQYF. The CDR3 region has the DNA TGTGCCAGCAGTCGGCTGGGGACCTCCTACGAGCAGTACTTC.

In this sample, this clone turned up once. The chain recombines TRBV15 with TRBJ2-2; 9 bases align to TRBD1. CDR3 size: 17 residues. The germline CDR1 and CDR2 sequences are LNHNV and YYDKDF (reference sequence). V was pared by 1 base and J by 4 bases, with 7 bases of the junction left unmatched. CDR3 sequence: CATSRGGQGPSTGELFF. The CDR3 bases are TGTGCCACCAGCAGAGGGGGACAGGGCCCGAGCACCGGGGAGCTGTTTTTT.

As regards this clone: At one end the junction does not follow the germline gene, possibly because of a read error. The chain recombines TRBV7-7 with TRBJ2-1, with 8 bases that match TRBD2. The germline V gene has CDR1 SSHAT and CDR2 FNYEAQ (reference sequence). This CDR3 contains 16 residues. The CDR3 DNA reads as TGTGCTAGCAGCTTGGGGTCCCGGGAGGGCCACGATGAGCAGTTCTTC. Encoded protein: CASSLGSREGHDEQFF.

The chain is built from TRBV5-4 and TRBJ2-5; a weak D match, TRBD1 (6 bases). V was trimmed by 0 bases and J by 3 bases, leaving 9 bases between them. Germline V gene data show CDR1 as SGHNT and CDR2 as YYREEE (reference sequence). The CDR3 sequence is 14 residues long. CDR3 nucleotides: TGTGCCAGCAGCTTGGGGGGGCAGGAAGAGACCCAGTACTTC. This encodes CASSLGGQEETQYF.

The J gene is TRBJ2-5, the V gene TRBV29-1; D call uncertain. In germline, CDR1 is SQVTM, CDR2 ANQGSEA. Trimming took 7 bases from V and 2 from J, leaving 8 bases between them. The CDR3 length is 11 residues. The CDR3 loop reads CSAPIQETQYF. The CDR3 DNA follows: TGCAGCGCTCCAATTCAAGAGACCCAGTACTTC.

V gene TRBV28 combines with J gene TRBJ2-2; the D gene could be TRBD1 or TRBD2 (5 bases each). CDR3 length: 17 amino acids. Germline lookup yields CDR1 MDHEN and CDR2 SYDVKM. The ends were cut back, 6 bases at V and 5 bases at J, with 22 bases in the middle. The CDR3 sequence: CASRGVGTRGFTGELFF. CDR3 DNA sequence: TGTGCCAGCAGGGGGGTGGGGACCCGGGGATTTACCGGGGAGCTGTTTTTT.

The chain employs TRBV2 and TRBJ1-5; D is undetermined. Trimming removed 5 bases at V and 0 bases at J, with 11 bases between. CDR3 size: 15 residues. From germline, CDR1 is SNHLY and CDR2 FYNNEI. CDR3 amino acids: CASSIGSHSNQPQHF. CDR3 nucleotides: TGTGCCAGCAGTATAGGCAGCCATAGCAATCAGCCCCAGCATTTT.

J is TRBJ2-1 and V is TRBV5-1, with D perhaps TRBD2 (6 bases). Germline CDR1 SGHRS, CDR2 YFSETQ. This CDR3 is 16 amino acids long. Trimming removed 4 bases from V and 7 bases from J, with 21 bases in between. DNA of the CDR3: TGCGCCAGCAGCCCCCTCGGGGACTCTTCGGGGAATGAGCAGTTCTTC. The encoded protein is CASSPLGDSSGNEQFF.

The chain is built from TRBV29-1 and TRBJ2-3, with 9 bases aligning to TRBD2. The CDR3 covers 16 residues. The trim removed 5 bases at V and 0 bases at J, leaving 9 bases unmatched. Germline lookup yields CDR1 SQVTM and CDR2 ANQGSEA. In DNA form, the CDR3 reads TGCAGCGTTTGGGGACTAGCAGGGCTAAGCACAGATACGCAGTATTTT. It encodes CSVWGLAGLSTDTQYF.

This chain joins TRBV11-1 and TRBJ2-2, with unresolved D. V shed 1 base and J shed 1 base, with 13 bases lying between them. Germline values: CDR1 SGHAT, CDR2 FQDESV (reference sequence). The CDR3 contains 17 residues. In DNA, the CDR3 is TGTGCCAGCAGCTTAGGAGTTTGGCGTCAGAACACCGGGGAGCTGTTTTTT. It is translated as CASSLGVWRQNTGELFF.

This chain connects TRBV7-8 to TRBJ2-7; D is possibly TRBD2 (6 bases). There are 14 residues in the CDR3. Per the germline V gene, CDR1 is SGHVS and CDR2 is FQNEAQ. V lost 4 bases and J 6 bases, leaving 16 bases between the germline ends. As DNA, the CDR3 is TGTGCCAGCAGCTCCCGGGGGACGGTCTCCGAGCAGTACTTC. Its protein is CASSSRGTVSEQYF.

This clone was counted between two and nine times. The gene calls are TRBV5-1 and TRBJ1-2; 7 nucleotides line up with TRBD1. This CDR3 is 14 amino acids long. V was pared by 2 bases and J by 5 bases, with 6 bases of the junction left unmatched. Germline CDR1 reads SGHRS; CDR2 reads YFSETQ. CDR3 sequence reads: CASSLGDRAYGYTF. In DNA form, the CDR3 reads TGCGCCAGCAGCTTAGGCGACAGGGCGTATGGCTACACCTTC.

As DNA, the CDR3 is TGTGCCAGCAGTATAGGGACAGAGAACACTGAAGCTTTCTTT. Translated: CASSIGTENTEAFF. The rearrangement uses TRBV28 and TRBJ1-1, with 7 bases aligning to TRBD1. Germline assignment: CDR1 MDHEN and CDR2 SYDVKM. The CDR3 sequence is 14 residues long. V dropped 5 bases and J dropped 1; count of bases not matched to a gene: 4.